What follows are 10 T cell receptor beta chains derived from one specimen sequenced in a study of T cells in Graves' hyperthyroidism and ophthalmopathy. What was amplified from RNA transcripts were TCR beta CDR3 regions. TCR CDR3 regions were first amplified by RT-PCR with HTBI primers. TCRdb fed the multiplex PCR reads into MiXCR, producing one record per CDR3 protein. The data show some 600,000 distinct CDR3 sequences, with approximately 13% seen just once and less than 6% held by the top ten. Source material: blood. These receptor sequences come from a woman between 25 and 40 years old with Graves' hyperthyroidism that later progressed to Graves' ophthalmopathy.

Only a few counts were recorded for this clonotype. The DNA of the CDR3 is TGTGCCAGCAGTTTTCTAGCGGAAAGGGACAATGAGCAGTTCTTC. It is translated as CASSFLAERDNEQFF. The chain joins TRBV27 to TRBJ2-1, with 7 bases that match TRBD2. This CDR3 contains 15 residues. J gave up 5 bases and V 3 bases, and 7 bases lay outside the gene matches. CDR1 and CDR2 from the germline V gene are MNHEY and SMNVEV (reference sequence).

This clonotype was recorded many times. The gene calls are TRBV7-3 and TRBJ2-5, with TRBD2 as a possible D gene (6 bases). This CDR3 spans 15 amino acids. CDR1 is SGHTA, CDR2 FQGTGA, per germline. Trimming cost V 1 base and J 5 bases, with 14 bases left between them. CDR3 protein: CASSLSTSLGETQYF. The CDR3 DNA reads TGTGCCAGCAGCTTAAGTACTAGCTTGGGGGAGACCCAGTACTTC. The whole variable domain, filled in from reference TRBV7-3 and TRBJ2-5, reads GAGVSQTPSNKVTEKGKYVELRCDPISGHTALYWYRQSLGQGPEFLIYFQGTGAADDSGLPNDRFFAVRPEGSVSTLKIQRTERGDSAVYLCASSLSTSLGETQYFGPGTRLLVL.

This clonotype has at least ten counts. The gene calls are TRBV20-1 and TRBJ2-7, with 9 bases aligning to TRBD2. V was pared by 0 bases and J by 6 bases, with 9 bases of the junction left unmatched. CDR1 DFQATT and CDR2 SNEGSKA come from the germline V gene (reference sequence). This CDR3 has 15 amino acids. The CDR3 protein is CSARDAASGILEQYF. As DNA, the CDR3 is TGCAGTGCTAGAGACGCGGCTAGCGGGATCCTCGAGCAGTACTTC.

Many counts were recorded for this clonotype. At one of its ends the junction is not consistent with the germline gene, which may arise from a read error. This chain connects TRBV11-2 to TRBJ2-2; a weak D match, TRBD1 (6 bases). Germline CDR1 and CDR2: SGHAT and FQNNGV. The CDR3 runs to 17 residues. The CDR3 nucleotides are TGTGCCAACAGCCACCCACCGTGGGGGCGGAAAACCGGGGAGCTGTTTTTT. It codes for CANSHPPWGRKTGELFF.

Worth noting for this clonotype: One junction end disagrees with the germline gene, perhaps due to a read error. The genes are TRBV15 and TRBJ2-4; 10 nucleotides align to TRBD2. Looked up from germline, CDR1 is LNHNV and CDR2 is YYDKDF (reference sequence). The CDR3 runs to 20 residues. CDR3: CATNRDSASGRFGAKNIQYF. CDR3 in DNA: TGTGCCACCAACAGAGATTCGGCTAGCGGGAGATTCGGAGCCAAAAACATTCAGTACTTC.

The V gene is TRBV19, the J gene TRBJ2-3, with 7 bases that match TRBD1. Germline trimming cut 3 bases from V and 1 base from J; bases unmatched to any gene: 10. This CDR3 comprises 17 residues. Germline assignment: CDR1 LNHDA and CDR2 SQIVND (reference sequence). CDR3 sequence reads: CASSIDREGFGTDTQYF. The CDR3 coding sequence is TGTGCCAGTAGTATCGACAGGGAAGGCTTTGGCACAGATACGCAGTATTTT.

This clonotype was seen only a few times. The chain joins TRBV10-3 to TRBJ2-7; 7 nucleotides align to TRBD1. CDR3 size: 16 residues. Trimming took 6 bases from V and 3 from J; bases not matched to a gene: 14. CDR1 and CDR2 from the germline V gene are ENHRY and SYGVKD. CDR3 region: CAISETGTEPFYEQYF. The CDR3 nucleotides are TGTGCCATCAGCGAGACCGGGACAGAGCCTTTCTACGAGCAGTACTTC.

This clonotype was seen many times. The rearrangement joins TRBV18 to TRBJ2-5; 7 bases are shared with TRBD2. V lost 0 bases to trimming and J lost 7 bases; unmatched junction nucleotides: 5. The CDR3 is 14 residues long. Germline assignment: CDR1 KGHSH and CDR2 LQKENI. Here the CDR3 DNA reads TGTGCCAGCTCACCACCACTAGCGACGGGGACCCAGTACTTC. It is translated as CASSPPLATGTQYF.

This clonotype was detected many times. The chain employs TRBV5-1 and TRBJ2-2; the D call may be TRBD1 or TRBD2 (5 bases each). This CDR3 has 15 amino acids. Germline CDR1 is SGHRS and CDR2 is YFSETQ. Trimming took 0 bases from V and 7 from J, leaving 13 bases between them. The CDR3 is CASSLGGTPGGELFF. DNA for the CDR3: TGCGCCAGCAGCTTGGGAGGGACCCCCGGCGGGGAGCTGTTTTTT.

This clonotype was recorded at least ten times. CDR3 sequence: CASSPEGQGYGYTF. The DNA for the CDR3 is TGTGCCAGCAGCCCCGAGGGACAGGGCTATGGCTACACCTTC. This chain links TRBV7-3 with TRBJ1-2; TRBD1 matches 9 bases. Germline CDR1 reads SGHTA; CDR2 reads FQGTGA. The CDR3 totals 14 residues. V was pared by 5 bases and J by 4 bases, with 5 bases of the junction left unmatched.